Below, 15 T cell receptor beta chains from the same sample are listed, as sequenced in a study of beta chain features in type 1 diabetes. The whole isolated RNA underwent reverse transcription, so sequencing captured expressed TCRB transcripts. Clones were read by immunoSEQ multiplex PCR, and TCRdb kept only the in-frame ones, dropping some. The sample shows 400,000 or so clones, around an eighth of them seen only once. Study results and caveats: For Type 1 diabetes patients, all four CD4+ subsets carried TCRB CDR3s that were moderately but significantly shorter.

The antigens of these receptors remain unknown. The sequencing input was naive CD4+ T cells from blood. These receptors came from a woman younger than 30 with type 1 diabetes.

This clone occurred a few times. The rearrangement uses TRBV7-9 and TRBJ1-1; unclear D gene. V was cut by 3 bases and J by 2 bases, with 7 bases left in between. The CDR3 is made up of 13 amino acids. Germline lookup yields CDR1 SEHNR and CDR2 FQNEAQ (reference sequence). The CDR3 loop is CASSLEANTEAFF. CDR3 DNA: TGTGCCAGCAGCTTGGAGGCCAACACTGAAGCTTTCTTT.

The chain carries TRBV5-1 and TRBJ2-7; D may be TRBD2 (6 bases). Per the germline V gene, CDR1 is SGHRS and CDR2 is YFSETQ. V dropped 6 bases and J dropped 6 bases, with 13 bases sitting between them. The CDR3 loop spans 12 amino acids. The DNA for the CDR3 is TGCGCCAGCACGGCGGGGTCAGGCGAGCAGTACTTC. It yields the protein CASTAGSGEQYF.

V and J are TRBV7-2 and TRBJ2-1, with a weak D call TRBD2 (6 bases). Germline lookup yields CDR1 SGHTA and CDR2 FQGNSA. The V end was cut by 4 bases, the J end by 0 bases, with 7 bases between. The CDR3 runs 14 residues. The CDR3 DNA reads TGTGCCAGCAGCTGGGACTCCTCCTACAATGAGCAGTTCTTC. Protein sequence: CASSWDSSYNEQFF.

This clone was picked up a small number of times. The rearrangement joins TRBV4-3 to TRBJ2-1, with D possibly being TRBD2 (5 bases). The CDR3 has 13 amino acids. V shed 1 base and J shed 9 bases, with 10 bases lying between them. From germline, CDR1 is LGHNA and CDR2 YSLEER. CDR3 coding DNA: TGCGCCAGCAGCCAAGGCGGAGAGGGTGAGCAGTTCTTC. Translated, it gives CASSQGGEGEQFF.

This clone has just a few counts. V usage is TRBV28 and J usage is TRBJ1-2; D remains unclear. V lost 8 bases and J 1 base, leaving 17 bases between the germline ends. The CDR3 is made up of 15 amino acids. Per germline, CDR1 MDHEN and CDR2 SYDVKM. As DNA, the CDR3 is TGTGCCAGCTACGGACGGGATGACTATAACTATGGCTACACCTTC. It codes for CASYGRDDYNYGYTF.

A few counts support this clone. The chain carries TRBV7-9 and TRBJ2-1; tentatively, D is TRBD2 (6 bases). V gave up 3 bases and J gave up 10 bases, with 13 bases separating them. The CDR3 consists of 13 residues. Germline CDR1 SEHNR, CDR2 FQNEAQ (reference sequence). CDR3 coding DNA: TGTGCCAGCAGCTTTGTGAGGGGAGGAGAGCAGTTCTTC. It encodes CASSFVRGGEQFF.

This clone occurred a few times. The gene calls are TRBV2 and TRBJ1-2; unclear D gene. Germline V gene data show CDR1 as SNHLY and CDR2 as FYNNEI. The CDR3 runs to 13 residues. The V and J ends lost 8 bases and 7 bases respectively, with 17 bases between them. The CDR3 loop is CASEVAWSSGYTF. DNA of the CDR3: TGTGCCAGCGAGGTGGCATGGTCTTCTGGCTACACCTTC.

The chain joins TRBV27 to TRBJ2-7; TRBD1 is a possible D gene (5 bases). Germline V gene sequence: CDR1 MNHEY, CDR2 SMNVEV (reference sequence). This CDR3 contains 13 residues. Deletions cut 8 bases from V and 3 bases from J, with 14 bases between. In DNA, the CDR3 is TGTGCCAGCCGTGGACAACCCCTCTACGAGCAGTACTTC. Translation: CASRGQPLYEQYF.

The rearrangement uses TRBV5-6 and TRBJ2-7; D remains ambiguous. Trimming took off 3 bases at V and 4 bases at J, with 11 bases between the two ends. The CDR3 consists of 13 residues. From germline, CDR1 is SGHDT and CDR2 YYEEEE. As DNA, the CDR3 is TGTGCCAGCAGCTACCAGACACGTTACGAGCAGTACTTC. As protein: CASSYQTRYEQYF.

In its sample, this clone was seen a few times. The chain links TRBV2 to TRBJ2-6, with 14 bases fitting TRBD2. CDR1 is SNHLY and CDR2 is FYNNEI in the germline V gene. This CDR3 contains 18 residues. V was pared by 6 bases and J by 0 bases, with 4 bases of the junction left unmatched. CDR3 in amino acids: CASSSGLAGVSGANVLTF. CDR3 nucleotide sequence: TGTGCCAGCAGCTCGGGACTAGCGGGGGTCTCTGGGGCCAACGTCCTGACTTTC.

This clone was recorded a few times. For the CDR3, the DNA is TGTGCCAGCAGCCCTGCCAGGGAAGAGGATGAGCAGTTCTTC. Translated, it gives CASSPAREEDEQFF. The rearrangement links TRBV7-9 to TRBJ2-1; tentatively, D is TRBD1 (5 bases). V gave up 5 bases and J gave up 8 bases, with 16 bases separating them. CDR1 SEHNR and CDR2 FQNEAQ come from the germline V gene (reference sequence). The CDR3 length is 14 residues.

This clone was recorded a few times. This chain links TRBV6-5 with TRBJ1-2, with D unresolved. Germline V gene data show CDR1 as MNHEY and CDR2 as SVGAGI. Trimming removed 5 bases at V and 2 bases at J, with 9 bases between. The CDR3 has 13 residues. CDR3 sequence reads: CASSPQENYGYTF. The DNA for the CDR3 is TGTGCCAGCAGTCCGCAAGAGAACTATGGCTACACCTTC.

This clone was detected only a few times. The chain carries TRBV12-5 and TRBJ2-7; D is possibly TRBD1 (5 bases). Trimming left V 7 bases short and J 3 bases short, with 16 bases between. The CDR3 sequence is 14 residues long. Germline CDR1 is LGHNT and CDR2 is FRNRAP. Here the CDR3 reads CASADSNSNYEQYF. In DNA, the CDR3 is TGTGCTAGTGCTGACAGCAACTCAAACTACGAGCAGTACTTC.

The chain employs TRBV9 and TRBJ2-3; 8 nucleotides agree with TRBD1. V was clipped by 3 bases and J by 3 bases; unmatched bases: 6. This CDR3 region has 15 residues. Germline assignment: CDR1 SGDLS and CDR2 YYNGEE. This CDR3 reads CASSAWTGITDTQYF. CDR3 coding DNA: TGTGCCAGCAGCGCCTGGACAGGGATTACAGATACGCAGTATTTT.

This rearrangement joins TRBV29-1 to TRBJ2-1; D unclear. The germline V gene has CDR1 SQVTM and CDR2 ANQGSEA. Trimming left V 4 bases short and J 0 bases short, with 10 bases between. The CDR3 totals 14 residues. CDR3 residues: CSVGAPYSYNEQFF. In nucleotides, the CDR3 is TGCAGCGTTGGAGCCCCTTACTCCTACAATGAGCAGTTCTTC.